The 15 T cell receptor beta chains presented below share a single source sample, sequenced in a study of shared clonotypes between healthy human individuals. The table came from immunoSEQ multiplex PCR; TCRdb's copy has only in-frame clones and leaves some out. The sample has hundreds of thousands of clones, roughly 80% seen once. Sequenced input: PBMCs. Every receptor here comes from a woman aged 40 to 49 in good health. Some clones in this sample may be carry-over from other donors' samples.

Points on this clone: A much larger clone differs from this one at a single base, so this may be a read error. The chain is built from TRBV30 and TRBJ2-2, with TRBD2 matching 13 bases. This CDR3 has 19 amino acids. The ends lost 3 bases at V and 1 base at J; junction bases unmatched: 11. Germline assignment: CDR1 GTSNPN and CDR2 SVGIG (reference sequence). The CDR3 loop reads CAWSLTGLAGRKNTGELFF. The DNA for the CDR3 is TGTGCCTGGAGCCTAACGGGACTAGCGGGAAGAAAGAACACCGGGGAGCTGTTTTTT.

The chain recombines TRBV6-5 with TRBJ1-5; 7 positions match TRBD1. Germline assignment: CDR1 MNHEY and CDR2 SVGAGI. CDR3 length equals 14 residues. J gave up 7 bases and V 6 bases, and 9 bases lay outside the gene matches. The CDR3 nucleotides read TGTGCCAGCAGCCCCCGACAGGGCAGGCAGCCCCAGCATTTT. It specifies CASSPRQGRQPQHF.

The chain links TRBV1 to TRBJ2-1; TRBD2 reflects the table's D call only, with no check against the DNA. TRBV1 is tagged as a pseudogene. The CDR3 is made up of 16 amino acids. This CDR3 is CTSRPLVPLSYNEQFF. CDR3 DNA sequence: TGCACCAGCAGACCCCTAGTTCCCCTCTCCTACAATGAGCAGTTCTTC.

The chain has TRBV11-2 and TRBJ2-3; tentative D call: TRBD2 (5 bases). The CDR3 has 15 residues. V was pared by 1 base and J by 1 base, with 9 bases between. The V gene's germline CDR1 is SGHAT and CDR2 FQNNGV. CDR3 amino acids: CASSLGVSGTDTQYF. The DNA of the CDR3 is TGTGCCAGCAGCTTAGGCGTTAGCGGCACAGATACGCAGTATTTT.

J is TRBJ2-7 and V is TRBV7-7; TRBD1 is a possible D gene (6 bases). Trimming took 6 bases from V and 5 from J, leaving 14 bases between them. Germline CDR1 is SSHAT and CDR2 is FNYEAQ (reference sequence). The CDR3 runs to 13 residues. The chain's CDR3 is CASSLDSQNEQYF. CDR3 in DNA: TGTGCCAGCAGTTTGGACAGCCAGAACGAGCAGTACTTC.

The V call is TRBV19, the J call TRBJ2-2; no definite D call. Trimming took 5 bases from V and 7 from J, leaving 11 bases between them. CDR1 is LNHDA and CDR2 is SQIVND in the germline V gene (reference sequence). The CDR3 contains 13 residues. The DNA of the CDR3 is TGTGCCAGTAGTTGGGCGTTGGTCGGGGAGCTGTTTTTT. Translating it yields CASSWALVGELFF.

Here the CDR3 reads CASSLTVHSYEQYF. The CDR3 DNA sequence: TGTGCCAGCAGTTTAACGGTGCACTCCTACGAGCAGTACTTC. The V and J genes are TRBV27 and TRBJ2-7; D is unclear. CDR1 MNHEY and CDR2 SMNVEV come from the germline V gene (reference sequence). Trimming took off 2 bases at V and 0 bases at J, with 8 bases between the two ends. The CDR3 runs to 14 residues.

The CDR3 sequence is CASSLARNQPQHF. In DNA form, the CDR3 reads TGTGCCAGCAGCTTAGCCAGGAATCAGCCCCAGCATTTT. The chain combines TRBV7-6 with TRBJ1-5; D remains ambiguous. CDR1 SGHVS and CDR2 FNYEAQ come from the germline V gene. The germline V and J ends were trimmed by 0 bases and 4 bases, with 4 bases remaining between them. The CDR3 loop spans 13 amino acids. Together with reference TRBV7-6 and TRBJ1-5, the CDR3 gives the full variable domain: GAGVSQSPRYKVTKRGQDVALRCDPISGHVSLYWYRQALGQGPEFLTYFNYEAQQDKSGLPNDRFSAERPEGSISTLTIQRTEQRDSAMYRCASSLARNQPQHFGDGTRLSIL.

Points on this clone: This may be a read error: a much more frequent sequence differs by one nucleotide. V and J are TRBV6-1 and TRBJ1-4, with 10 bases matching TRBD1. Germline-derived CDR1 and CDR2 are MNHNS and SASEGT. This CDR3 region has 15 residues. The V and J ends lost 6 bases and 5 bases, in that order; junction bases with no gene match: 6. In nucleotides, the CDR3 is TGTGCCAGCAGGGACAGGGGGGCGTCAAATGAAAAACTGTTTTTT. Translated, it gives CASRDRGASNEKLFF.

This chain uses TRBV5-1 with TRBJ2-2, with D possibly called TRBD1 or TRBD2 (5 bases each). Germline CDR1 is SGHRS and CDR2 is YFSETQ. The length of the CDR3 is 15 residues. Trimming removed 3 bases from V and 1 base from J, with 10 bases in between. The CDR3 DNA is TGCGCCAGCAGCTGGGGGACGGAGAACACCGGGGAGCTGTTTTTT. Protein: CASSWGTENTGELFF.

The V call is TRBV6-1, the J call TRBJ1-5, with D tentatively TRBD1 (5 bases). CDR3 length equals 15 residues. The V gene lost 6 bases and the J gene lost 9 bases, with 21 bases spanning the gap. In germline, CDR1 is MNHNS, CDR2 SASEGT. For the CDR3, the DNA is TGTGCCAGCAGGACAGTCAGTTTTTTGGATCCGCCCCAGCATTTT. This gives the protein CASRTVSFLDPPQHF.

This clone was observed a few times. The V and J genes are TRBV15 and TRBJ1-1; 7 nucleotides align to TRBD1. The CDR3 covers 13 residues. The germline V gene encodes CDR1 LNHNV and CDR2 YYDKDF (reference sequence). V lost 5 bases, J lost 9 bases, and 9 bases stayed unmatched. The CDR3 spells CATSQETGIQAFF. The CDR3, as DNA: TGTGCCACCAGCCAAGAGACAGGGATACAAGCTTTCTTT.

The chain links TRBV30 to TRBJ2-3; 7 bases agree with TRBD1. The CDR3 is 16 amino acids. Germline-derived CDR1 and CDR2 are GTSNPN and SVGIG (reference sequence). V shed 0 bases and J 2 bases; nucleotides not matched to a gene: 8. Written as DNA, the CDR3 is TGTGCCTGGAGTGTACAGGTTACAGGGGACACAGATACGCAGTATTTT. Amino acids: CAWSVQVTGDTDTQYF.

CDR3 sequence (DNA): TGCGCCAGCAGCCAGGGACTAGCGGGAGGGCCGGCCAAAAACATTCAGTACTTC. Protein product: CASSQGLAGGPAKNIQYF. The rearrangement joins TRBV4-1 to TRBJ2-4; 16 nucleotides line up with TRBD2. From germline, CDR1 is MGHRA and CDR2 YSYEKL. The CDR3 contains 18 residues. V lost 3 bases, J lost 1 base, and 3 bases stayed unmatched.

The CDR3 coding sequence is TGCGCCAGCAGCTTGGGCGGCACCGGGGGCAATGAGCAGTTCTTC. The encoded protein is CASSLGGTGGNEQFF. The chain has TRBV5-1 and TRBJ2-1, with D possibly TRBD2 on 6 matching bases. There are 15 residues in the CDR3. V was pared by 0 bases and J by 6 bases, with 13 bases between. CDR1 and CDR2 (germline): SGHRS, YFSETQ.